This TCR beta chain appears in the sequencing data of a study of cytotoxic CD8 clonotypes in ibrutinib-treated CLL. On this clone: The antigen remains undetermined.

Study outcomes and limitations: Sustained-remission and progressing patients were not sampled at matched times. Clonality went up at ibrutinib response and then declined back toward baseline at progression.

The germline V gene has CDR1 MGHRA and CDR2 YSYEKL. V dropped 4 bases and J dropped 3 bases, with 18 bases sitting between them. The CDR3 contains 16 residues. Sequenced by immunoSEQ multiplex PCR; TCRdb stores in-frame clones only, minus some. The sample has about 120,000 clones, more than 55% seen once; the top ten hold around a third. This chain uses TRBV4-1 with TRBJ1-1; D gene unclear. Sequences were derived from PBMCs, sampled after 24 months of ibrutinib treatment. This clonotype originated in a human donor with chronic lymphocytic leukemia. The CDR3 DNA reads TGCGCCAGCAGCCGAAAACCGCCGGGATCGGACACTGAAGCTTTCTTT. Its protein product is CASSRKPPGSDTEAFF.